This TCR beta chain was sequenced for a study of cytotoxic CD8 clonotypes in ibrutinib-treated CLL. Study-wide background: Complete response was seen in 2 patients and partial in roughly 25; some 12 progressed and roughly 14 stayed remitted after a median 68 months.

Some clones are missing from TCRdb's copy, which holds only in-frame ones; the method was immunoSEQ multiplex PCR. The sample gives 270,000 or so clones, around 77% of which show up once; around 6% is in the top ten. After removal of 1 base from V and 5 bases from J, the junction contained 9 bases not matched to a gene. CDR3 length: 16 residues. Germline loops: CDR1 SGHNT, CDR2 YENEEA. Study-wide points: Baseline clonality, higher than in age-matched healthy donors, tracked circulating CD8+ T-cell counts.

Regarding this clone: What it binds is not known.

The clonotype was recovered from a human donor with chronic lymphocytic leukemia. The chain carries TRBV11-3 and TRBJ2-7; 9 bases are a match to TRBD1. The material was PBMCs, obtained at disease progression, from a patient treated with ibrutinib. CDR3 nucleotides: TGTGCCAGCAGCTTAGGGCGGGGGACAGGGACGGACGAGCAGTACTTC. Its translation: CASSLGRGTGTDEQYF.